Following are 17 T cell receptor beta chains from one sample sequenced in a study of OX40 agonist ivuxolimab in advanced cancers. The method was immunoSEQ multiplex PCR; TCRdb's version includes in-frame clones alone and lacks a portion of them. The sample shows about 69,000 clones, about nine tenths of them seen only once. Sequences were derived from CD4+ or CD8+ T cells sorted from blood, sampled in a trial of the OX40 agonist ivuxolimab. The receptors come from an adult with an advanced solid tumor such as melanoma, head and neck, liver or kidney cancer.

The chain carries TRBV14 and TRBJ2-1; 13 bases map to TRBD2. The V gene's germline CDR1 is SGHDN and CDR2 FVKESK. The CDR3 is 17 residues long. V lost 4 bases, J lost 4 bases, and 7 bases stayed unmatched. DNA for the CDR3: TGTGCCAGCAGCCGGACTAGCGGGAGCCGCCGGTACAATGAGCAGTTCTTC. This sequence encodes CASSRTSGSRRYNEQFF.

As regards this clone: Germline and junction disagree at one end, which may indicate a read error. The genes are TRBV9 and TRBJ2-5; D gene ambiguous. CDR1 is SGDLS and CDR2 is YYNGEE in the germline V gene. This CDR3 is 10 amino acids long. CDR3 region: CGGRQETQYF. The CDR3 region has the DNA TGCGGCGGCCGGCAAGAGACCCAGTACTTC.

A single count supports this clone. V and J are TRBV6-1 and TRBJ2-1, with D unresolved. The ends were cut back, 2 bases at V and 0 bases at J, with 8 bases in the middle. The V gene's germline CDR1 is MNHNS and CDR2 SASEGT. The CDR3 has 15 amino acids. CDR3 protein: CASSEQRSSYNEQFF. The DNA of the CDR3 is TGTGCCAGCAGTGAACAGAGGAGCTCCTACAATGAGCAGTTCTTC.

The CDR3: CASSDYSASSSYNEQFF. The CDR3 bases are TGTGCCAGCAGTGATTATTCGGCTTCTAGCTCCTACAATGAGCAGTTCTTC. The chain links TRBV2 to TRBJ2-1; D not resolved. Germline assignment: CDR1 SNHLY and CDR2 FYNNEI. The CDR3 has 17 amino acids. Deletions cut 3 bases from V and 0 bases from J, with 15 bases between. The full variable domain, in which reference TRBV2 and TRBJ2-1 provide the parts outside the CDR3, is EPEVTQTPSHQVTQMGQEVILRCVPISNHLYFYWYRQILGQKVEFLVSFYNNEISEKSEIFDDQFSVERPDGSNFTLKIRSTKLEDSAMYFCASSDYSASSSYNEQFFGPGTRLTVL.

The chain employs TRBV7-9 and TRBJ2-3; 8 nucleotides line up with TRBD1. CDR1 is SEHNR and CDR2 is FQNEAQ in the germline V gene (reference sequence). V lost 6 bases and J lost 4; bases outside the gene matches: 9. The CDR3 covers 15 residues. CDR3 DNA sequence: TGTGCCAGCAGTAGTACAGGGGGTTTGGCAGATACGCAGTATTTT. This sequence encodes CASSSTGGLADTQYF.

The V call is TRBV11-3, the J call TRBJ2-2; D assignment may be TRBD1 or TRBD2 (5 bases each). V was pared by 4 bases and J by 1 base, with 19 bases between. This CDR3 has 18 amino acids. The germline gives CDR1 SGHNT, CDR2 YENEEA. The CDR3 loop is CASSSRSVGELNTGELFF. In DNA form, the CDR3 reads TGTGCCAGCAGCTCCCGCTCGGTGGGGGAATTGAACACCGGGGAGCTGTTTTTT.

A single count supports this clone. The V and J genes are TRBV7-2 and TRBJ2-1, with unresolved D. Germline values: CDR1 SGHTA, CDR2 FQGNSA. This CDR3 has 13 residues. Trimming left V 3 bases short and J 3 bases short, with 6 bases between. CDR3 residues: CASSFQNYNEQFF. In nucleotides, the CDR3 is TGTGCCAGCAGCTTCCAAAACTACAATGAGCAGTTCTTC.

The rearrangement links TRBV5-5 to TRBJ2-1; 7 nucleotides match TRBD2. Germline V gene sequence: CDR1 SGHKS, CDR2 YYEKEE (reference sequence). CDR3 length equals 16 residues. The J segment lost 7 bases and the V segment lost 0 bases, leaving 10 bases of the junction unmatched. The CDR3 loop is CASSLAGLGSRNEQFF. DNA for the CDR3: TGTGCCAGCAGCTTGGCCGGACTAGGATCCAGGAATGAGCAGTTCTTC.

V usage is TRBV6-5 and J usage is TRBJ2-5, with 9 bases fitting TRBD2. The CDR3 has 12 amino acids. CDR1 is MNHEY and CDR2 is SVGAGI in the germline V gene. V shed 9 bases and J 5 bases; nucleotides not matched to a gene: 4. CDR3 in DNA: TGTGCCAGTGGGACTAGCCCGGAGACCCAGTACTTC. This gives the protein CASGTSPETQYF.

In this sample, this clone turned up once. The chain links TRBV27 to TRBJ2-1, with TRBD2 identical over 7 bases. The CDR3 is made up of 15 amino acids. CDR1 and CDR2 from the germline V gene are MNHEY and SMNVEV (reference sequence). The V segment lost 2 bases and the J segment 5 bases; nucleotides outside the gene matches: 6. The chain's CDR3 is CASSLPAGPHNEQFF. The CDR3 coding sequence is TGTGCCAGCAGTTTACCAGCGGGGCCGCACAATGAGCAGTTCTTC.

This rearrangement joins TRBV4-2 to TRBJ1-2; D may be TRBD1 (5 bases). This CDR3 contains 16 residues. Trimming stripped 7 bases from V and 4 bases from J, with 22 bases between. Germline V gives CDR1 LGHNA, CDR2 YNFKEQ. The DNA of the CDR3 is TGTGCCAGCACCCCGGCGGGAATGGAGGGACCCTATGGCTACACCTTC. This gives the protein CASTPAGMEGPYGYTF.

This clone was detected only a few times. Written as DNA, the CDR3 is TGTGCCAGCAGCCCCCAGGGTGGCCAGCCCCAGCATTTT. This translates into CASSPQGGQPQHF. V is TRBV7-3 and J is TRBJ1-5, with D tentatively TRBD1 (5 bases). Trimming took 5 bases from V and 7 from J, leaving 12 bases between them. The germline V gene has CDR1 SGHTA and CDR2 FQGTGA. This CDR3 has 13 residues. The variable domain in full, with the rest retrieved from reference TRBV7-3 and TRBJ1-5, is GAGVSQTPSNKVTEKGKYVELRCDPISGHTALYWYRQSLGQGPEFLIYFQGTGAADDSGLPNDRFFAVRPEGSVSTLKIQRTERGDSAVYLCASSPQGGQPQHFGDGTRLSIL.

The rearrangement links TRBV11-3 to TRBJ2-7; D call uncertain. CDR1 is SGHNT, CDR2 YENEEA, per germline. The ends were cut back, 5 bases at V and 3 bases at J, with 14 bases in the middle. The CDR3 has 14 amino acids. CDR3 bases: TGTGCCAGCAGCCACCGCATACAAGACTACGAGCAGTACTTC. Protein product: CASSHRIQDYEQYF.

The genes are TRBV4-1 and TRBJ1-4; D not resolved. V was cut by 4 bases and J by 0 bases, with 12 bases left in between. CDR1 is MGHRA and CDR2 is YSYEKL in the germline V gene. The CDR3 spans 16 residues. CDR3 sequence (DNA): TGCGCCAGCAGCCTCGGGGTGGTTGCAACTAATGAAAAACTGTTTTTT. It is translated as CASSLGVVATNEKLFF.

This clone has only a few counts. The CDR3 bases are TGTGCCAGCAGTGAATCAGACCAGCCCCAGCATTTT. Protein: CASSESDQPQHF. V usage is TRBV2 and J usage is TRBJ1-5; D uncertain. CDR3 length: 12 residues. The V and J ends lost 2 bases and 7 bases respectively, with 6 bases between them. Germline CDR1 SNHLY, CDR2 FYNNEI.

This clone occurred once. This chain uses TRBV5-1 with TRBJ2-5; TRBD2 matches 8 bases. The CDR3 extends over 16 amino acids. Germline CDR1 and CDR2: SGHRS and YFSETQ. The V gene end was trimmed by 1 base and the J gene end by 4 bases; junction bases not matched to a gene: 9. CDR3 region: CASSLITTGGIETQYF. The CDR3 DNA sequence: TGCGCCAGCAGCTTGATTACGACGGGAGGGATAGAGACCCAGTACTTC.

The CDR3 region has the DNA TGTGCCATCAGTCGGGATAGCGGGACCTACGAGCAGTACTTC. This gives the protein CAISRDSGTYEQYF. V gene TRBV10-3 combines with J gene TRBJ2-7, with TRBD2 matching over 8 bases. J was trimmed by 2 bases and V by 5 bases; bases with no gene match: 5. CDR1 is ENHRY, CDR2 SYGVKD, per germline. The CDR3 runs to 14 residues.